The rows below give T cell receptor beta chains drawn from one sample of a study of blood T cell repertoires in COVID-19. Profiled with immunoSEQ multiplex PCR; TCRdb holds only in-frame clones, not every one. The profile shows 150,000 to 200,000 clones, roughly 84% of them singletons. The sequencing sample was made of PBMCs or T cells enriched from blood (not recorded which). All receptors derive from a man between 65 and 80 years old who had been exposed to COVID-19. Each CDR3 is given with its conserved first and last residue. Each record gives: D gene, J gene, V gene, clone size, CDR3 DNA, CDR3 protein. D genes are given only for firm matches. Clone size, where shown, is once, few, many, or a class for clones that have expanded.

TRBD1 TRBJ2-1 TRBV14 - TGTGCCAGCAGTACAGGACAGGGCCTCTACAATGAGCAGTTCTTC CASSTGQGLYNEQFF
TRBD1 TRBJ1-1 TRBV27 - TGTACCAGCAGTTTCGGACAGGGAAACACTGAAGCTTTCTTT CTSSFGQGNTEAFF
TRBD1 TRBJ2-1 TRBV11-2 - TGTGCCAGCAGCTCTTTAAACAGGGGAAGCTCCTACAATGAGCAGTTCTTC CASSSLNRGSSYNEQFF
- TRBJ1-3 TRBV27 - TGTGCCAGCAGTTTGTCCCCTCTCGGAAACACCATATATTTT CASSLSPLGNTIYF
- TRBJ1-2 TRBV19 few TGTGCCAGTAGGATCCGGTCGGGCTATGGCTACACCTTC CASRIRSGYGYTF
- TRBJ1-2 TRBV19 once TGTGCCACTACCGGGGGGGGTCTTCTGCGGTATGGCTACACCTTC CATTGGGLLRYGYTF
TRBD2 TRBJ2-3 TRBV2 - TGTGCCAGCAGTGCGTACGCGGGAGGCACAGATACGCAGTATTTT CASSAYAGGTDTQYF
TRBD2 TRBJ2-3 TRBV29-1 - TGCAGCGTTGAAGATGCGTACGGGGCTGCTAGCGGAGGAGATACGCAGTATTTT CSVEDAYGAASGGDTQYF
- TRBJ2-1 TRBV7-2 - TGTGCCAGCAGCTTAGCGGGAGGACCCAATGAGCAGTTCTTC CASSLAGGPNEQFF
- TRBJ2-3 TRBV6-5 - TGTGCCAGCGGCCGGGGGGACACGTATACGCAGTATTTT CASGRGDTYTQYF
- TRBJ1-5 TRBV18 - TGTGCCAGCTCATTTTATGGGGGGGTCCAGCCCCAGCATTTT CASSFYGGVQPQHF
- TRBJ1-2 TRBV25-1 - TGTGCCAGCAGCCCCAAATTTCGGACAGTTTATGGCTACACCTTC CASSPKFRTVYGYTF
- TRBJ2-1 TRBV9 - TGTGCCAGCAGCTCCTCAGGGGCGACCTACAATGAGCAGTTCTTC CASSSSGATYNEQFF
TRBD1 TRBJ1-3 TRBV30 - TGTGCCTGGAGTGCCGGACAGGGTATTAACACCATATATTTT CAWSAGQGINTIYF
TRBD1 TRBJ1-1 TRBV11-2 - TGTGCCAGCAGCTCCCAGACAGGGAGGTGGACTGAAGCTTTCTTT CASSSQTGRWTEAFF
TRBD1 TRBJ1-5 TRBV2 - TGTGCCAGCAGGGAACCTGGGACAGGGAGGTTGCAGCCCCAGCATTTT CASREPGTGRLQPQHF
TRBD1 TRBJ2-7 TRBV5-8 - TGTGCCAGCAGCTTGGCCGTTACTACAGGGGGATACTACGAGCAGTACTTC CASSLAVTTGGYYEQYF
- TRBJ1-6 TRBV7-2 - TGTGCCAGCAGCTTAGACAGTGTATCACCCCTCCACTTT CASSLDSVSPLHF
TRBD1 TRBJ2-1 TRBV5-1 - TGCGCCAGCAGCACCGGACAGGCCTACAATGAGCAGTTCTTC CASSTGQAYNEQFF
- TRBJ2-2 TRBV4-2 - TGTGCCAGCAGCCGGAGGGACTTCGCGAACACCGGGGAGCTGTTTTTT CASSRRDFANTGELFF
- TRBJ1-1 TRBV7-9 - TGTGCCAGCAGCTTATACAGGGTGGGTATGAACACTGAAGCTTTCTTT CASSLYRVGMNTEAFF
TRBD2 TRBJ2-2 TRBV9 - TGTGCCAGCAGCCCCGGCCCCAGCGGGGGGGCGGTCGGGGAGCTGTTTTTT CASSPGPSGGAVGELFF
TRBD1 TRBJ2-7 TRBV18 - TGTGCCAGCTCACCCAGGGGGTCTTCCTACGAGCAGTACTTC CASSPRGSSYEQYF
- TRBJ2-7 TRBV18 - TGTGCCAGCTCACCCCCGCAGGCGGGGGAGCAGTACTTC CASSPPQAGEQYF
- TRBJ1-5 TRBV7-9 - TGTGCCAGCAGCTTTAGACGGGGTAGCAATCAGCCCCAGCATTTT CASSFRRGSNQPQHF
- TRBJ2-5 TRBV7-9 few TGTGCCAGCAGCCACAGGGCTCTCCAAGAGACCCAGTACTTC CASSHRALQETQYF
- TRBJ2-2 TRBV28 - TGTGCCAGCAGTTTGGAGGGGGCAGGTACCGGGGAGCTGTTTTTT CASSLEGAGTGELFF
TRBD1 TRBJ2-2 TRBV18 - TGTGCCAGCACGCCCAGGGGGCCAGACACCGGGGAGCTGTTTTTT CASTPRGPDTGELFF
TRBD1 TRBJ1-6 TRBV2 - TGTGCCAGCGGAGAACAGGGGGCGACAAACAATTCACCCCTCCACTTT CASGEQGATNNSPLHF
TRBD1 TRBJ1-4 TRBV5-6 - TGTGCCAGCAGCTGGTATGGACAGGGGAATGAAAAACTGTTTTTT CASSWYGQGNEKLFF
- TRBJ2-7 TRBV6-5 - TGTGCCAGCAGTAACCTCCCCGGGGTCTACGAGCAGTACTTC CASSNLPGVYEQYF
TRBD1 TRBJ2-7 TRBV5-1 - TGCGCCAGCAGCTTGACCGGGACAGGGAACGAGCAGTACTTC CASSLTGTGNEQYF
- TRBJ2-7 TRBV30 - TGTGCCTGGAGTAATCAGGGTCCCTACGAGCAGTACTTC CAWSNQGPYEQYF
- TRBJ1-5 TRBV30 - TGTGCCTGGAGTGTACAAGTCAGGGGCCTGCAGCCCCAGCATTTT CAWSVQVRGLQPQHF
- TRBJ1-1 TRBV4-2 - TGTGCCAGCAGCCAAGAGTACGGGTCGGACACTGAAGCTTTCTTT CASSQEYGSDTEAFF
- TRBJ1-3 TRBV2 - TGTGCCAGCAGTGACAGGAATGGAAACACCATATATTTT CASSDRNGNTIYF
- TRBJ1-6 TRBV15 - TGTGCCACCAGCAGAGGGCGACAGGAGGATTCACCCCTCCACTTT CATSRGRQEDSPLHF
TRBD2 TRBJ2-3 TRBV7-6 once TGTGCCAGCAGCTTAAATTTGGCGGGAGGTTTCTATACGCAGTATTTT CASSLNLAGGFYTQYF
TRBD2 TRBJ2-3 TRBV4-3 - TGCGCCAGCAGCCAAGATCGGGGCGCGGGGGGGCATACAGATACGCAGTATTTT CASSQDRGAGGHTDTQYF
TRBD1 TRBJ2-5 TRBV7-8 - TGTGCCAGCAGCTTAAGACAGGGAATACAAGAGACCCAGTACTTC CASSLRQGIQETQYF
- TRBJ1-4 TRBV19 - TGTGCCAGTAGGGGGAATCCAGGGATAGATGAAAAACTGTTTTTT CASRGNPGIDEKLFF
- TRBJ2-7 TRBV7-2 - TGTGCCAGCAGCTGGGCCAGGGACGAGCAGTACTTC CASSWARDEQYF
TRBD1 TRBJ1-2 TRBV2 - TGTGCCAGCAGCGCAGGGACAGGGGGTAACTATGGCTACACCTTC CASSAGTGGNYGYTF
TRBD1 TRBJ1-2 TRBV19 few TGTGCCAGTAGTATGCCCAGGGGGCCTGGCTACACCTTC CASSMPRGPGYTF
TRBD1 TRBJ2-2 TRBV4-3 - TGCGCCAGCAGCCAAGACCCCCAGGGGGCAGGCGGGGAGCTGTTTTTT CASSQDPQGAGGELFF
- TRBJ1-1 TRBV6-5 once TGTGCCAGCACGACAGTTCGTGAAGCTTTCTTT CASTTVREAFF
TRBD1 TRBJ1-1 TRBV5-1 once TGCGCCAGCAGCTTGATGCAGAGGACAGGGCCGAACACTGAAGCTTTCTTT CASSLMQRTGPNTEAFF
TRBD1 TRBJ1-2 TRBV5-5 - TGTGCCAGCAGCTTTGGGACAGGGGGCGGCTATTCCGGTGGCTACACCTTC CASSFGTGGGYSGGYTF
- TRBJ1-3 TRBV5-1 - TGCGCCAGCAGCTTGACAGCCACCAGCTCTGGAAACACCATATATTTT CASSLTATSSGNTIYF
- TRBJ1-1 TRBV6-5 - TGTGCCAGCAGTTACTCGTATGAGATGAACACTGAAGCTTTCTTT CASSYSYEMNTEAFF
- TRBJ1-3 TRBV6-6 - TGTGCCAGCAGTTACTCGAGGCCCTCAAACACCATATATTTT CASSYSRPSNTIYF
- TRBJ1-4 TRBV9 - TGTGCCAGCAGCTCCTCAGGCCTGACTAATGAAAAACTGTTTTTT CASSSSGLTNEKLFF
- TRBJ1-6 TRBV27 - TGTGCCAGCAGTTTGGGGGCCGGAAGCTCCTATAATTCACCCCTCCACTTT CASSLGAGSSYNSPLHF
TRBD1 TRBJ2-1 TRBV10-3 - TGTGCCATCAGTGAGTTAGGGACAGGGATGGTCAATGAGCAGTTCTTC CAISELGTGMVNEQFF
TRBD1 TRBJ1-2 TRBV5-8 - TGTGCCAGCAGCACTGGACAGGGACCTAACTATGGCTACACCTTC CASSTGQGPNYGYTF
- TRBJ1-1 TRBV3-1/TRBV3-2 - TGTGCCAGCAGCCAGGACAGTTTAGCTGAAGCTTTCTTT CASSQDSLAEAFF
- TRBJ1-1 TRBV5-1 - TGCGCCAGCAGCTCCGGGACATACACTGAAGCTTTCTTT CASSSGTYTEAFF
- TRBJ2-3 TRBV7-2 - TGTGCCAGCAGCTTACGGGATCGAGCAGATACGCAGTATTTT CASSLRDRADTQYF
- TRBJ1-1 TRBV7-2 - TGTGCCAGCAGCCCCTCGGGAGTGGTGAACACTGAAGCTTTCTTT CASSPSGVVNTEAFF
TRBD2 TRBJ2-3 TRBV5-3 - TGTGCCAGAAGCTTACATACTAGCGGGAGGTCGACAGATACGCAGTATTTT CARSLHTSGRSTDTQYF